This TCR beta chain comes out of a study of metastatic and nonmetastatic thyroid tumors. TCRdb re-called the PCR reads via MiXCR. The repertoire consists of some 15,000 clones, with 25% occurring once and the leading ten covering 9.5% to 13%. This clone rates as medium-sized (0.01 to 0.1%). None of the patients had undergone any treatment ahead of thyroid surgery. In germline, CDR1 is SGDLS, CDR2 YYNGEE. This CDR3 is built from 16 residues. V was clipped by 5 bases and J by 5 bases; unmatched bases: 10. Sequencing was done on a sample of blood. The TCR was taken from a male donor with papillary thyroid cancer or a benign thyroid nodule (not recorded which). Some clones in this sample may be carry-over from other donors' samples. The J gene is TRBJ2-2, the V gene TRBV9; 9 bases match TRBD2. The CDR3 region is CASSPQLAGSTGELFF. As DNA, the CDR3 is TGTGCCAGCAGTCCCCAACTAGCGGGTTCAACCGGGGAGCTGTTTTTT.